A selection of T cell receptor beta chains follows, all from one sample in a study of tumor T cells in aggressive B-cell lymphoma. The method was immunoSEQ multiplex PCR; TCRdb's version includes in-frame clones alone and lacks a portion of them. The data contain about 2,100 clones, about nine tenths of them singletons. Material: tumor tissue. Every receptor here comes from an adult with diffuse large B cell lymphoma. Both conserved end residues are part of each CDR3. The D gene is left open where the match is weak. Size is stated for part of the rows, as once, few or many counts, or as a class when the clone is expanded.

TRBV6-1,TRBJ1-5,NA,NA,TGTGCCAGCAGTGATAGGGTAGGGGGCAATCAGCCCCAGCATTTT,CASSDRVGGNQPQHF
TRBV19,TRBJ1-5,TRBD1,NA,TGTGCCAGTAGTATGGGACAGTATAGCAATCAGCCCCAGCATTTT,CASSMGQYSNQPQHF
TRBV20-1,TRBJ2-1,NA,NA,TGCAGTTCCTATTACAGGAATGAGCAGTTCTTC,CSSYYRNEQFF
TRBV28,TRBJ1-2,NA,NA,TGTGCCTGCAAAAAGGGGCTGACCTATGGCTACACCTTC,CACKKGLTYGYTF
TRBV19,TRBJ2-7,NA,NA,TGTGCCAGTGCCAACAATCACAGGGTGGCCTACGAGCAGTACTTC,CASANNHRVAYEQYF
TRBV4-1,TRBJ2-7,NA,NA,TGCGCCAGCCACGCCACCGGGAGCCTGGAGGAGCAGTACTTC,CASHATGSLEEQYF
TRBV25-1,TRBJ2-7,TRBD2,NA,TGTGCCAGCAGTAAACTAGCGGGAGAAGGGAGATCCTACGAGCAGTACTTC,CASSKLAGEGRSYEQYF
TRBV29-1,TRBJ2-7,TRBD1,NA,TGCAGCGTGTCATCTGATGGACAGGGGGCCTACGAGCAGTACTTC,CSVSSDGQGAYEQYF
TRBV2,TRBJ1-1,NA,NA,TGTGCCAGCATGGGCAGGGTGAACACTGAAGCTTTCTTT,CASMGRVNTEAFF
TRBV7-8,TRBJ1-1,NA,once,TGTGCCAGCAGCTTAGCGCGGGGGGGCACTGAAGCTTTCTTT,CASSLARGGTEAFF
TRBV18,TRBJ1-2,NA,NA,TGTGCCAGCTCACCAGAGAAGGACTGGGGCTACACCTTC,CASSPEKDWGYTF
TRBV18,TRBJ1-2,TRBD1,NA,TGTGCCAGCTCACCGGACAGGGCTTCTAACTATGGCTACACCTTC,CASSPDRASNYGYTF
TRBV5-1,TRBJ2-1,NA,NA,TGCGCCAGCAGCTTGGTAGCGGACTACTACAATGAGCAGTTCTTC,CASSLVADYYNEQFF
TRBV18,TRBJ2-7,NA,NA,TGTGCCAGCTCACCTTTGGCGGGGACAGATTCCTACGAGCAGTACTTC,CASSPLAGTDSYEQYF
TRBV29-1,TRBJ1-2,NA,NA,TGCAGCGGCCATGACCGTGCAGGAGGCTACACCTTC,CSGHDRAGGYTF
TRBV4-1,TRBJ2-3,NA,NA,TGCGCCAGCCTTGAGACAAGCATTAGCACAGATACGCAGTATTTT,CASLETSISTDTQYF